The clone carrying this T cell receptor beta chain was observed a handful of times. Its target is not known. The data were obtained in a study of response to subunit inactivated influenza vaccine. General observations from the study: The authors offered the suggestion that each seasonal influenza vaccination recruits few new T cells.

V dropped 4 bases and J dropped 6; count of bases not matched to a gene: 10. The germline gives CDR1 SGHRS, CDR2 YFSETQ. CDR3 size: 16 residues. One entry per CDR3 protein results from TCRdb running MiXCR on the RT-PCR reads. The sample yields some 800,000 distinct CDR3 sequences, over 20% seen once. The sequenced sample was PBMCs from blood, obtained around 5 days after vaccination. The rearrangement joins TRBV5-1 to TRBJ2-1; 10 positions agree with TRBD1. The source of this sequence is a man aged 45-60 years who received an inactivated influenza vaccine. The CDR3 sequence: CASSTPGQGSGNEQFF. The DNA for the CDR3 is TGCGCCAGCAGCACACCGGGACAGGGGTCTGGCAATGAGCAGTTCTTC.